Presented here are 10 T cell receptor beta chains from one specimen sequenced in a study of human T cells and chemical hapten exposure. The total RNA was obtained from whole blood that was not fractionated. Individual cDNA molecules (in the library) carried attached unique molecular identifiers. TCRdb used MiXCR to reprocess the reads, holding one entry per CDR3 protein. The table has about 120,000 distinct CDR3 sequences, around 8.5% seen once. Sequenced material: whole blood. The receptors stem from a human donor in good health. Some clones in this sample may be carry-over from other donors' samples.

This clonotype was counted between two and nine times. The chain employs TRBV9 and TRBJ2-1; 10 bases match TRBD1. J lost 6 bases, V lost 4 bases, and 10 bases had no gene match. The CDR3 spans 16 residues. Germline assignment: CDR1 SGDLS and CDR2 YYNGEE. The chain's CDR3 is CASSTSGTGASNEQFF. The CDR3 bases are TGTGCCAGCAGCACTTCCGGGACAGGGGCTTCCAATGAGCAGTTCTTC.

The sample holds many counts of this clonotype. The chain employs TRBV4-1 and TRBJ1-2; D unclear. From germline, CDR1 is MGHRA and CDR2 YSYEKL. CDR3 length: 15 residues. The V end was cut by 4 bases, the J end by 5 bases, with 17 bases between. CDR3 bases: TGCGCCAGCAGCCTCCGCCCCGCAGACCCATATGGCTACACCTTC. Amino acid sequence: CASSLRPADPYGYTF.

The V call is TRBV6-2 or TRBV6-3, the J call TRBJ2-7; 9 bases are shared with TRBD1. V lost 0 bases and J lost 2; bases outside the gene matches: 8. Germline V gene sequence: CDR1 MNHEY, CDR2 SVGEGT. CDR3 length: 17 residues. Here the CDR3 reads CASSYSGTGSRTYEQYF. As DNA, the CDR3 is TGTGCCAGCAGTTACTCCGGGACAGGGTCAAGAACCTACGAGCAGTACTTC.

This sequence joins TRBV6-6 and TRBJ2-2; D perhaps matches TRBD1 (5 bases). Trimming took 5 bases from V and 6 from J, leaving 16 bases between them. The CDR3 has 15 amino acids. In germline, CDR1 is MNHNY, CDR2 SVGAGI (reference sequence). Here the CDR3 DNA reads TGTGCCAGCAGTGCAGGGCGGTCGGGCCCCGGGGAGCTGTTTTTT. Amino acids: CASSAGRSGPGELFF.

This clonotype has just a few counts. This chain connects TRBV27 to TRBJ2-3; a possible D gene is TRBD1 (6 bases). CDR1 is MNHEY and CDR2 is SMNVEV in the germline V gene (reference sequence). With 5 bases removed from V and 0 bases from J, the gap between germline ends came to 12 bases. CDR3 size: 15 residues. The CDR3 spells CASSKWTVSTDTQYF. The CDR3 nucleotides read TGTGCCAGCAGTAAATGGACAGTTAGCACAGATACGCAGTATTTT.

This clonotype was counted between two and nine times. The chain combines TRBV7-7 with TRBJ2-1, with D maybe TRBD2 (5 bases). Germline V CDR1 and CDR2: SSHAT, FNYEAQ (reference sequence). Trimming stripped 5 bases from V and 8 bases from J, with 19 bases between. The CDR3 extends over 15 amino acids. CDR3 sequence (DNA): TGTGCCAGCAGCCCAGGACCGCCGGAGAGGGATGAGCAGTTCTTC. Its protein product is CASSPGPPERDEQFF.

The genes are TRBV7-3 and TRBJ2-3, with 8 bases that match TRBD2. This CDR3 contains 17 residues. V was clipped by 2 bases and J by 2 bases; unmatched bases: 9. Looked up from germline, CDR1 is SGHTA and CDR2 is FQGTGA. CDR3 DNA: TGTGCCAGCAGCTTAGACGGGGGGGGTTATCCCACAGATACGCAGTATTTT. It specifies CASSLDGGGYPTDTQYF.

V is TRBV5-4 and J is TRBJ1-1, with D possibly TRBD1 on 5 matching bases. CDR1 is SGHNT, CDR2 YYREEE, per germline (reference sequence). The CDR3 runs to 15 residues. The germline V and J ends were trimmed by 2 bases and 8 bases, with 19 bases remaining between them. The CDR3 sequence is CASSLIGVPNREAFF. DNA of the CDR3: TGTGCCAGCAGCTTAATTGGGGTCCCCAACAGGGAAGCTTTCTTT.

This clonotype appeared a few times. The chain recombines TRBV11-2 with TRBJ2-1, with TRBD1 identical over 9 bases. V gave up 2 bases and J gave up 2 bases; unmatched junction bases: 13. The CDR3 consists of 19 residues. Germline CDR1 reads SGHAT; CDR2 reads FQNNGV. The CDR3 DNA reads TGTGCCAGCAGCTTAATCAGGCCGATGGGGACAGGGACCTACAATGAGCAGTTCTTC. This encodes CASSLIRPMGTGTYNEQFF.

This clonotype was seen repeatedly, ten times or more. This rearrangement joins TRBV20-1 to TRBJ2-5, with 7 bases that match TRBD1. The CDR3 covers 13 residues. Trimming removed 6 bases from V and 3 bases from J; junction bases left unmatched: 7. Germline V gene data show CDR1 as DFQATT and CDR2 as SNEGSKA (reference sequence). CDR3 sequence: CSARMDRKETQYF. The DNA of the CDR3 is TGCAGTGCCAGAATGGACAGGAAAGAGACCCAGTACTTC.